Below, one T cell receptor beta chain is given with its context. This clone was picked up a small number of times. No antigen is known for it. No base qualities exist here, and no much larger clone lies one base off it. The goal of deep resolution MiSeq sequencing was a depth between 1 in 1 million and 1 in 200,000 T cells, and coverage averaged 10x per clonotype. The immunoSEQ hsTCRB Kit was used to generate the TCR beta libraries. Per the original workflow: The data were analyzed with ImmunoSEQ Analyzer and ImmunoSEQ Data Assistant, and V, D and J gene assignments followed IMGT definitions. Clonality, which ranges from 0 to 1, was calculated as one minus the normalized Shannon entropy of productive rearrangement frequencies. Public clonotype analysis was restricted to overrepresented clonotypes comprising at least 0.05% of each patient's repertoire. Roughly 13 age-matched healthy donor repertoires from immuneACCESS were used as controls for clonality. Held by TCRdb, this immuneACCESS table contains in-frame sequences only and omits some clones. Under half of the omission traces to an unresolved V gene where checked; the cause of the rest is unknown. That table is the source of V, J and clone size, and D and trimming were worked out from the DNA. This sample has some 23,000 clones in its table, and approximately 71% of those were observed once. Jointly, the top ten make up roughly 51% of the sample.

From the cysteine up to the phenylalanine, the CDR3 has a length of 12 residues. This entry keeps only the CDR3 DNA: 36 bases, framed from base 1. According to the germline V gene, CDR1 reads SQVTM and CDR2 reads ANQGSEA. The junction shows trimming of 3 bases on V and 5 bases on J, plus 10 bases between the germline ends. The time point label, as the study defines it: progressive disease on ibrutinib. Approximately 2 micrograms of genomic DNA were extracted from cryopreserved PBMCs for TCR beta library preparation. Longitudinal blood samples from CLL patients on ibrutinib monotherapy underwent high-throughput TCR beta sequencing. Patients were enrolled in a phase 2 open-label single-center ibrutinib monotherapy trial. The sample belongs to a study of cytotoxic CD8 clonotypes in ibrutinib-treated CLL (dated by TCRdb to about 2021). Turning to the overall study: The cohort was composed of some twelve relapsed/refractory and about 15 treatment-naive patients; IGHV unmutated status was identified in 17 patients. Of the roughly 86 participants in the trial, about 26 had longitudinal samples available. Every sample from remission and from progressive disease was obtained while the patients were still on ibrutinib. Cryopreserved peripheral blood mononuclear cells were obtained before treatment, at response, and at either sustained remission or disease progression. Partial responses were observed in 24 patients and complete responses in 2; after a median follow-up of around 68 months, remission was maintained in 15 or so patients and progression was observed in roughly twelve. Samples at response were collected after a median of approximately twelve months of treatment, with a range of about 6 to 36 months. An average of roughly 250,000 productive templates and around 100,000 productive rearrangements was obtained per sample. Overall results and qualifications from the work: Public clonotypes were found to be uncommon and were observed to contract or remain stable during treatment; the increase in clonality was shown to reflect expansion of private clonotypes at ibrutinib response. Clonality rose at ibrutinib response, remained stable during sustained remission, and dropped back toward baseline at progression. Baseline clonality exceeded that of age-matched healthy donors and correlated strongly with circulating CD8+ T-cell counts. Sampling times were not matched between patients in sustained remission and patients whose disease was progressing, and lymph node repertoires were not examined.

The material was PBMCs, obtained at disease progression, from a patient treated with ibrutinib. This TCR came from a human donor with chronic lymphocytic leukemia. Recombination joined TRBV29-1 with TRBJ1-2, with no D gene named confidently. The nucleotide sequence is given as TGCAGCGTTGACCGGGGAGGGTATGGCTACACCTTC. Translated, this gives CSVDRGGYGYTF.